The next 11 T cell receptor beta chains were all read from a single sample in a study of cytomegalovirus exposure and HLA in healthy donors. This PCR relied on a set of 60 Vbeta primers and 13 Jbeta primers. Profiling relied on immunoSEQ multiplex PCR, and the TCRdb table lists in-frame clones only, not all of them. This sample has 150,000 to 200,000 clones; 70% occur once, and the top ten carry 4% to 5%. Material: PBMCs. These receptors all come from a man between 18 and 29 years old in good health and CMV-seropositive.

CDR3 sequence: CASSYRDTQYF. DNA for the CDR3: TGTGCCAGCAGCTACAGGGATACGCAGTATTTT. The chain has TRBV28 and TRBJ2-3; TRBD1 is a possible D gene (5 bases). In germline, CDR1 is MDHEN, CDR2 SYDVKM. V lost 6 bases and J 6 bases, leaving 7 bases between the germline ends. The CDR3 spans 11 residues.

The table lists this clone with a count of one. CDR3 bases: TGTGCCAGCAGTGAGAGAATCACTAGCACAGATACGCAGTATTTT. It yields the protein CASSERITSTDTQYF. The rearrangement joins TRBV2 to TRBJ2-3; no clear D gene. The length of the CDR3 is 15 residues. Trimming took off 3 bases at V and 0 bases at J, with 10 bases between the two ends. Germline lookup yields CDR1 SNHLY and CDR2 FYNNEI.

This chain uses TRBV5-1 with TRBJ2-1, with 7 bases identical to TRBD2. Germline-derived CDR1 and CDR2 are SGHRS and YFSETQ. This CDR3 contains 14 residues. Trimming took 0 bases from V and 9 from J; bases not matched to a gene: 6. The CDR3 DNA reads TGCGCCAGCAGCTTGGCCGGGAGGCAATTTGAGCAGTTCTTC. This gives the protein CASSLAGRQFEQFF.

The V call is TRBV27, the J call TRBJ1-5, with 7 bases lining up with TRBD1. Germline V gene lookup returns CDR1 MNHEY and CDR2 SMNVEV (reference sequence). The CDR3 has 13 amino acids. V lost 4 bases, J lost 7 bases, and 4 bases stayed unmatched. The CDR3 protein is CASSSQGRQPQHF. The CDR3 DNA reads as TGTGCCAGCAGTTCACAGGGGCGGCAGCCCCAGCATTTT.

The J gene is TRBJ1-1, the V gene TRBV5-1, with 8 bases lining up with TRBD1. V was clipped by 0 bases and J by 5 bases; unmatched bases: 3. This CDR3 region has 14 residues. Germline V lookup: CDR1 SGHRS, CDR2 YFSETQ. CDR3 sequence (DNA): TGCGCCAGCAGCTTGGAACAGGGGGTGACTGAAGCTTTCTTT. Translation: CASSLEQGVTEAFF.

The J gene is TRBJ1-4, the V gene TRBV4-2, with a tentative D call TRBD1 (6 bases). The CDR3 has 16 residues. Germline V gene sequence: CDR1 LGHNA, CDR2 YNFKEQ. The germline V and J ends were trimmed by 2 bases and 6 bases, with 16 bases remaining between them. The CDR3 nucleotides are TGTGCCAGCAGCCAATTACCCCAGGGGCAAGATGAAAAACTGTTTTTT. Its protein is CASSQLPQGQDEKLFF.

The chain couples TRBV28 to TRBJ2-3; D not certain. The CDR3 has 12 residues. Germline-derived CDR1 and CDR2 are MDHEN and SYDVKM. The V end was cut by 5 bases, the J end by 3 bases, with 6 bases between. CDR3 sequence (DNA): TGTGCCAGCAGTCCCTCGACAGATACGCAGTATTTT. Residues: CASSPSTDTQYF. Combining the CDR3 with reference TRBV28 and TRBJ2-3 gives the whole variable domain DVKVTQSSRYLVKRTGEKVFLECVQDMDHENMFWYRQDPGLGLRLIYFSYDVKMKEKGDIPEGYSVSREKKERFSLILESASTNQTSMYLCASSPSTDTQYFGPGTRLTVL.

The rearrangement links TRBV7-2 to TRBJ1-5, with 10 bases fitting TRBD1. This CDR3 comprises 16 residues. Looked up from germline, CDR1 is SGHTA and CDR2 is FQGNSA. The ends lost 3 bases at V and 5 bases at J; junction bases unmatched: 7. This CDR3 reads CASSFGDRGEDQPQHF. As DNA, the CDR3 is TGTGCCAGCAGCTTCGGGGACAGGGGAGAGGATCAGCCCCAGCATTTT.

In this sample, this clone turned up a few times. The chain uses TRBV11-1 and TRBJ1-1, with TRBD1 identical over 9 bases. This CDR3 spans 17 amino acids. The trim removed 2 bases at V and 5 bases at J, leaving 12 bases unmatched. Germline CDR1 SGHAT, CDR2 FQDESV (reference sequence). In DNA, the CDR3 is TGTGCCAGCAGCTTACTACCGGGACAGGGCGGAAAAACTGAAGCTTTCTTT. It yields the protein CASSLLPGQGGKTEAFF. Combining the CDR3 with reference TRBV11-1 and TRBJ1-1 gives the whole variable domain EAEVAQSPRYKITEKSQAVAFWCDPISGHATLYWYRQILGQGPELLVQFQDESVVDDSQLPKDRFSAERLKGVDSTLKIQPAELGDSAMYLCASSLLPGQGGKTEAFFGQGTRLTVV.

This sequence joins TRBV27 and TRBJ2-7; the match to TRBD1 covers 8 bases. CDR3 length: 12 residues. Trimming removed 9 bases from V and 1 base from J; junction bases left unmatched: 2. The V gene's germline CDR1 is MNHEY and CDR2 SMNVEV (reference sequence). CDR3: CASGQGSYEQYV. The CDR3 DNA is TGTGCCAGTGGACAGGGATCCTACGAGCAGTACGTC.

The chain links TRBV4-2 to TRBJ1-1, with D uncertain. Trimming pared 3 bases from V and 1 base from J, leaving 9 bases between. CDR1 LGHNA and CDR2 YNFKEQ come from the germline V gene. The CDR3 consists of 14 residues. The CDR3: CASSQAPGNTEAFF. CDR3 bases: TGTGCCAGCAGCCAGGCTCCAGGGAACACTGAAGCTTTCTTT.